This TCR beta chain appears in the sequencing data of a study of T-cell reconstitution after alpha-beta-depleted transplantation in children. General observations from the study: A year had passed since transplant, and T-cell counts and diversity by then came mostly from newly produced T cells.

Preparation of the TCRbeta library used unique molecular identifiers. Via MiXCR, TCRdb re-called the PCR reads, giving one row per CDR3 protein. Altogether almost 500,000 distinct CDR3 sequences are present, 8% to 11% being singletons, with the ten largest covering 2% to 2.5%. There are a few counts of this clonotype. Its antigen remains unidentified. J gave up 2 bases and V 5 bases, and 6 bases lay outside the gene matches. This CDR3 has 14 residues. CDR1 and CDR2 (germline): SGHTA, FQGNSA. The input for sequencing was PBMCs, taken before TCRalphabeta/CD19-depleted stem cell transplant. V is TRBV7-2 and J is TRBJ2-7, with 7 bases that match TRBD1. This TCR was sampled from a child aged 2 to 9 with inherited bone marrow failure, due to receive a stem cell transplant. CDR3 in DNA: TGTGCCAGCAGCCCAGTGACAGGGACCTACGAGCAGTACTTC. As protein: CASSPVTGTYEQYF.